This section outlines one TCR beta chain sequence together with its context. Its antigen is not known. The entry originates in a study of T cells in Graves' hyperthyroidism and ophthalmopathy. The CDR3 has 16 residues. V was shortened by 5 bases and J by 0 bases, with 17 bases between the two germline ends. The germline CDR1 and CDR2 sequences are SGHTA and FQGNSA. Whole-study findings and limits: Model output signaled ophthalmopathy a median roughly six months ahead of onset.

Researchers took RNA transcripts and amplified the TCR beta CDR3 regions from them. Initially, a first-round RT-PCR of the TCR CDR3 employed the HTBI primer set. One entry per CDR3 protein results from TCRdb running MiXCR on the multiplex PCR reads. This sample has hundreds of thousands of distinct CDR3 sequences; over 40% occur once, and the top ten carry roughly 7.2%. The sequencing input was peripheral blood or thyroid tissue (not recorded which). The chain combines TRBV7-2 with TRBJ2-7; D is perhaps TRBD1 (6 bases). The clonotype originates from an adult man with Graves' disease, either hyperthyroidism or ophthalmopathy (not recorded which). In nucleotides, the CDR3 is TGTGCCAGCAGCCCACCGGACAGTTCTAGCTCCTACGAGCAGTACTTC. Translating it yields CASSPPDSSSSYEQYF.